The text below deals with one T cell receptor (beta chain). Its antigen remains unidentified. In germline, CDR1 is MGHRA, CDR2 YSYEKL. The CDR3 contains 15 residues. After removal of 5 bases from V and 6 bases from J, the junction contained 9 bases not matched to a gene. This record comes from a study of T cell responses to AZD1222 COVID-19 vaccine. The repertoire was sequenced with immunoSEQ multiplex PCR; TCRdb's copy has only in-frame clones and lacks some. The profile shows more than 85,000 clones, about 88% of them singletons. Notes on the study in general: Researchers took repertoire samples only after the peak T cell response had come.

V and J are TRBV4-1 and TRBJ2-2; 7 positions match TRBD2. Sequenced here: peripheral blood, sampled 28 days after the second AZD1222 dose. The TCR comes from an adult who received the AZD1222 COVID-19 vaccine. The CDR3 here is CASSNLGGGPGELFF. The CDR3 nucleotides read TGCGCCAGCAGCAACCTCGGGGGAGGGCCCGGGGAGCTGTTTTTT.